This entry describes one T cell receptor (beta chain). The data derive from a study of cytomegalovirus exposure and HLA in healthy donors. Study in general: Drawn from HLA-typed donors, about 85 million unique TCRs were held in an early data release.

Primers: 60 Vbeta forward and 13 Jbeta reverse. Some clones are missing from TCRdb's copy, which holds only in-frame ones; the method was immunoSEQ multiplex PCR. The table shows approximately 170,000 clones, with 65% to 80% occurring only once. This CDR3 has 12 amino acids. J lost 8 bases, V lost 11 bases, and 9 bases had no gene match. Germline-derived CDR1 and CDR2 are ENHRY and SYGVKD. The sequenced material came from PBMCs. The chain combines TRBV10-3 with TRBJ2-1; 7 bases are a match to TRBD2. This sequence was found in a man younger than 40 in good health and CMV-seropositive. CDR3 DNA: TGTGCCGCCCGGGGAGGGAGGGATGAGCAGTTCTTC. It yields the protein CAARGGRDEQFF.